This T cell receptor beta chain came from a study of T cells in Graves' hyperthyroidism and ophthalmopathy. Germline CDR1 SGHVS, CDR2 FQNEAQ. The CDR3 has 19 residues. Trimming cost V 1 base and J 6 bases, with 25 bases left between them. This clonotype was recorded at least ten times. It was RNA transcripts that yielded the amplified TCR beta CDR3 regions. The TCR CDR3 first-round RT-PCR relied on the HTBI primer set. One entry per CDR3 protein, called by TCRdb with MiXCR from the multiplex PCR reads. The sample has about 540,000 distinct CDR3 sequences; around 46% are singletons. The receptor comes from a woman aged 18-29 years with Graves' hyperthyroidism. J is TRBJ1-5 and V is TRBV7-8; tentative D call: TRBD1 (5 bases). The sequenced sample consisted of peripheral blood or thyroid tissue (not recorded which). The CDR3 here is CASSLGIPGIYQSSQPQHF. In nucleotides, the CDR3 is TGTGCCAGCAGCTTAGGTATCCCAGGGATTTATCAGTCCAGTCAGCCCCAGCATTTT.